These 5 T cell receptor beta chains share one sample of origin, sequenced in a study of type 1 regulatory T cells. The antigens of these receptors remain unknown. TCRdb independently ran MiXCR on the reads; one entry per CDR3 protein. Seen here are about 60,000 distinct CDR3 sequences, approximately 67% observed once, and the top ten hold 1.5% to 2%. The sequenced sample consisted of cultured non-Tr1 T cells, either the whole culture or a sorted T cell fraction (not recorded which). Receptor source: a human donor in good health.

J is TRBJ2-5 and V is TRBV5-1; D perhaps matches TRBD2 (6 bases). Germline V gene data show CDR1 as SGHRS and CDR2 as YFSETQ. V lost 0 bases and J 7 bases, leaving 13 bases between the germline ends. The CDR3 covers 14 residues. Here the CDR3 reads CASSLVGPGGTQYF. CDR3 DNA: TGCGCCAGCAGCTTGGTGGGTCCCGGGGGGACCCAGTACTTC.

The table lists this clonotype with a count of one. The chain combines TRBV27 with TRBJ1-1; D is uncertain. V was shortened by 4 bases and J by 1 base, with 10 bases between the two germline ends. Germline V gene sequence: CDR1 MNHEY, CDR2 SMNVEV (reference sequence). The CDR3 is made up of 14 amino acids. The CDR3 DNA reads TGTGCCAGCAGTTCGATACTTACGAACACTGAAGCTTTCTTT. Its protein product is CASSSILTNTEAFF.

The CDR3 sequence: CASSLGGGRAGDTQYF. The CDR3 region has the DNA TGCGCCAGCAGCTTGGGCGGCGGGAGGGCCGGAGATACGCAGTATTTT. The chain is built from TRBV5-1 and TRBJ2-3; the match to TRBD2 covers 9 bases. CDR3 length: 16 amino acids. Per germline, CDR1 SGHRS and CDR2 YFSETQ. With 0 bases clipped from V and 5 bases from J, the junction kept 7 bases outside the gene matches.

V is TRBV2 and J is TRBJ2-4, with D possibly being TRBD2 (5 bases). The V gene's germline CDR1 is SNHLY and CDR2 FYNNEI. Deletions cut 8 bases from V and 1 base from J, with 18 bases between. The CDR3 consists of 16 residues. The CDR3 is CASSMERASAKNIQYF. The CDR3 nucleotides read TGTGCCAGCTCGATGGAGAGGGCATCGGCCAAAAACATTCAGTACTTC.

Relative to its sample, this clonotype is medium-sized. This chain links TRBV20-1 with TRBJ2-3; 7 nucleotides line up with TRBD2. Unmatched junction bases numbered 7, after V lost 1 base and J lost 6 bases. The germline gives CDR1 DFQATT, CDR2 SNEGSKA (reference sequence). CDR3 length equals 14 residues. The CDR3 here is CSARGGGRRDTQYF. Written as DNA, the CDR3 is TGCAGTGCTAGAGGAGGCGGGAGAAGGGATACGCAGTATTTT.